The sequence of this TCR beta chain was determined in a study of T cell changes during pregnancy in multiple sclerosis. CDR1 is SGHRS, CDR2 YFSETQ, per germline. V dropped 0 bases and J dropped 4 bases, with 14 bases sitting between them. The CDR3 contains 15 residues. The assay was immunoSEQ multiplex PCR, and TCRdb's table has in-frame clones only and misses some. The sample lists approximately 46,000 clones, around nine tenths seen once, with approximately 0.39% in the top ten. This clonotype originated in a female donor with multiple sclerosis, enrolled in a pregnancy study. The material sequenced was CD4+ T cells from peripheral blood mononuclear cells, taken after pregnancy. V is TRBV5-1 and J is TRBJ2-7; a weak D match, TRBD1 (6 bases). The CDR3 here is CASSLAGTTAYEQYF. The CDR3 DNA reads as TGCGCCAGCAGCTTGGCCGGGACAACCGCTTACGAGCAGTACTTC. Combining the CDR3 with reference TRBV5-1 and TRBJ2-7 gives the whole variable domain KAGVTQTPRYLIKTRGQQVTLSCSPISGHRSVSWYQQTPGQGLQFLFEYFSETQRNKGNFPGRFSGRQFSNSRSEMNVSTLELGDSALYLCASSLAGTTAYEQYFGPGTRLTVT.